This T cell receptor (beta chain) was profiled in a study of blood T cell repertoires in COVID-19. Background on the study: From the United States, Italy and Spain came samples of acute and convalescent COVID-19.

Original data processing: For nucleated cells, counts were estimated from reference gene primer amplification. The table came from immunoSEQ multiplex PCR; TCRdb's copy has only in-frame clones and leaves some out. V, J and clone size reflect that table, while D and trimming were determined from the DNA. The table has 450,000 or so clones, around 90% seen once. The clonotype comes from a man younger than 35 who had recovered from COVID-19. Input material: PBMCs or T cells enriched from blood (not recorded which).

This chain's CDR3 is CASSQDIEGNYGYTF. The CDR3 bases are TGTGCCAGCAGCCAAGATATCGAGGGAAACTATGGCTACACCTTC. V is TRBV3-1 (or the pseudogene TRBV3-2) and J is TRBJ1-2; no reliable D call. Germline CDR1 reads LGHDT; CDR2 reads YNNKEL (reference sequence). V lost 0 bases and J lost 2, with 10 bases in between. The CDR3 contains 15 residues.